The source of this T cell receptor beta chain is a study of OX40 agonist ivuxolimab in advanced cancers. Study summary: Participants averaged about 60 years of age (range 23 to 79) and were 82.7% male.

In regard to this clone: Antigen specificity is unknown.

Study-wide points: Average numbers of expanded clones were greater in CD8+ T cells than in CD4+.

TCRdb's copy holds only in-frame clones and misses some; the assay was immunoSEQ multiplex PCR. The sample has some 50,000 clones, about 81% seen once. The material was CD4+ or CD8+ T cells sorted from blood, obtained in a trial of the OX40 agonist ivuxolimab. The receptor comes from an adult with an advanced solid tumor such as melanoma, head and neck, liver or kidney cancer.

CDR3 nucleotides: TGTGCCAGCTCAGAGCAGGGTACCGGCAATCAGCCCCAGCATTTT. Translated: CASSEQGTGNQPQHF. The V and J genes are TRBV18 and TRBJ1-5, with D perhaps TRBD1 (5 bases). The V end lost 5 bases, the J end lost 2 bases, and 13 bases lay between the germline ends. CDR3 length: 15 residues. Looked up from germline, CDR1 is KGHSH and CDR2 is LQKENI.